This TCR beta chain was sequenced during a study of T cell clonality in common variable immunodeficiency. Study findings and constraints: In common variable immunodeficiency, TCR beta chains reportedly carried fewer deletions and N-nucleotide insertions. Shared TCRbeta clones were fewer between CVID subjects than controls. TCRbeta clonality was increased in CVID versus healthy controls.

CVID and control samples used equivalent genomic DNA input. Using immunoSEQ multiplex PCR, the repertoire was profiled, and TCRdb retains in-frame clones only, with some absent. This sample has about 66,000 clones, each found more than once. On this clone: Its antigen is undetermined. Read coverage stops 3 residues before the CDR3 terminus; the germline J gene supplies the remainder.

This CDR3 is 15 amino acids long. CDR1 is SGHVS and CDR2 is FNYEAQ in the germline V gene. This TCR came from a person aged 18 to 70 in good health. This chain links TRBV7-6 with TRBJ1-1, with a tentative D call TRBD1 (5 bases). Sequencing was done on a sample of peripheral blood mononuclear cells. The CDR3 loop reads CASSVGTSVTDTAFF. The sequenced part of the CDR3 DNA is TGTGCCAGCAGCGTCGGGACTAGCGTCACAGATACG.